The TCR beta chain under discussion was sequenced for a study of cytomegalovirus exposure and HLA in healthy donors. Study-level findings and limits: The study put 160 or so TCR beta chains on its list as cytomegalovirus-associated.

In the PCR, 60 Vbeta and 13 Jbeta primers were used. Original processing methods: Approximately 12 million of 80 million or so unique TCR beta chains were shared, per a later count. TCRdb keeps only in-frame clones here, not all; method: immunoSEQ multiplex PCR. V, J and clone size are those of that table, while D and trimming were read from the DNA. The sample lists about 180,000 clones, roughly three quarters seen once, with about 2.5% in the top ten. The CDR3 sequence is 15 residues long. CDR1 is MDHEN and CDR2 is SYDVKM in the germline V gene. V was trimmed by 3 bases and J by 7 bases, leaving 16 bases between them. To note about this clone: Its specificity is unknown.

The clonotype was recovered from a woman between 25 and 40 years old in good health and CMV-seropositive. The chain has TRBV28 and TRBJ1-5; TRBD1 might be the D (5 bases). The sample consisted of PBMCs. Written as DNA, the CDR3 is TGTGCCAGCAGTTTCCTGCAGGGTAGAAAACAGCCCCAGCATTTT. Translation: CASSFLQGRKQPQHF.